This T cell receptor (beta chain) was sequenced during a study of cytomegalovirus exposure and HLA in healthy donors. Study-level background: Counted in an early data release were tens of millions of unique TCRs from HLA-typed donors.

The PCR made use of 60 Vbeta and 13 Jbeta primers. Profiling relied on immunoSEQ multiplex PCR, and the TCRdb table lists in-frame clones only, not all of them. The data hold under 150,000 clones, with 80% observed a single time. Note on this clone: The antigen remains unidentified.

Study-wide points: Because they were indistinguishable, some V segments, including TRBV6-2 and TRBV6-3, were excluded.

The CDR3 has 13 residues. Germline V gives CDR1 SGHNT, CDR2 YENEEA. V lost 1 base, J lost 6 bases, and 10 bases lay in between. The source of this sequence is a man under 40 in good health and CMV-seronegative. The specimen sequenced was PBMCs. This chain connects TRBV11-3 to TRBJ2-7, with a weak D call TRBD2 (6 bases). The CDR3 sequence: CASSLGGGTEQYF. As DNA, the CDR3 is TGTGCCAGCAGCTTAGGCGGAGGGACCGAGCAGTACTTC.